This TCR beta chain was sequenced for a study of blood T cell repertoires in COVID-19. Libraries were prepared by immunoSEQ multiplex PCR; TCRdb keeps only in-frame clonotypes and omits some of them. The repertoire holds under 200,000 clones, with approximately 83% as singletons. The specimen sequenced was peripheral blood. This sequence was found in a woman older than 75 with active or convalescent COVID-19.

CDR3 sequence: CASSMIISGPGQPQHF. Here the CDR3 DNA reads TGTGCCAGTAGTATGATCATTTCGGGTCCCGGTCAGCCCCAGCATTTT. This chain links TRBV19 with TRBJ1-5; D unresolved. The germline V gene encodes CDR1 LNHDA and CDR2 SQIVND (reference sequence). The CDR3 contains 16 residues. V lost 3 bases, J lost 6 bases, and 18 bases lay in between.